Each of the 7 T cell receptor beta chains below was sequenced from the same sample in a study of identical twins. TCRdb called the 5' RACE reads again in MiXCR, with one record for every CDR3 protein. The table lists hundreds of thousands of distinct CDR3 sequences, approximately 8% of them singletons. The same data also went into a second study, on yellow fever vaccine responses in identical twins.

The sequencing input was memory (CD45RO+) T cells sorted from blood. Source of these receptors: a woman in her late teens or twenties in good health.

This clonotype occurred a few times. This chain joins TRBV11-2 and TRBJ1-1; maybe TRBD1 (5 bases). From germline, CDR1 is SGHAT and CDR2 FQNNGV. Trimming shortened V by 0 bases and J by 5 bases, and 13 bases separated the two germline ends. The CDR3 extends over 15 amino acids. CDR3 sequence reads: CASSLEEGKKTEAFF. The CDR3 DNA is TGTGCCAGCAGCTTAGAAGAGGGGAAGAAAACTGAAGCTTTCTTT.

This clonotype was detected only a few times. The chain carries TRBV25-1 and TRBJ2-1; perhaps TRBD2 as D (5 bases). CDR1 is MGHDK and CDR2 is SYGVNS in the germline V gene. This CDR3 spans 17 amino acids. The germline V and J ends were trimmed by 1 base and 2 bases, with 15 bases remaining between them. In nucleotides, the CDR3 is TGTGCCAGCAGTGAATTGCGGCTAGACGGGACCTACAATGAGCAGTTCTTC. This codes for CASSELRLDGTYNEQFF.

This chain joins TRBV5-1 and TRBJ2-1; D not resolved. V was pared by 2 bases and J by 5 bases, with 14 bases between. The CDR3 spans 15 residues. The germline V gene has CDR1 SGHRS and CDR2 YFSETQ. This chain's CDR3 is CASSFESGRNNEQFF. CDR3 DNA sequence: TGCGCCAGCAGCTTCGAGTCAGGACGTAACAATGAGCAGTTCTTC.

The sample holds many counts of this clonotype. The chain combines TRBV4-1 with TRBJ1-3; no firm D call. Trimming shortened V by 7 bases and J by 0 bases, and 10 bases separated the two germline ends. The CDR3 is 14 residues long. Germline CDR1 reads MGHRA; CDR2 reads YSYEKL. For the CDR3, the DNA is TGCGCCAGCACTGGACTTGGCTCTGGAAACACCATATATTTT. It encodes CASTGLGSGNTIYF.

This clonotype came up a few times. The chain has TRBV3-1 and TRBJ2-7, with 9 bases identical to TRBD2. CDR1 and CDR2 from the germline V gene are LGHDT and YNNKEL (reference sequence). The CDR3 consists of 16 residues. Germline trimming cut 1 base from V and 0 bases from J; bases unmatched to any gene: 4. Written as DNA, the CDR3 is TGTGCCAGCAGCCAAGGAAGCGGGAGGAGCTCCTACGAGCAGTACTTC. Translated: CASSQGSGRSSYEQYF.

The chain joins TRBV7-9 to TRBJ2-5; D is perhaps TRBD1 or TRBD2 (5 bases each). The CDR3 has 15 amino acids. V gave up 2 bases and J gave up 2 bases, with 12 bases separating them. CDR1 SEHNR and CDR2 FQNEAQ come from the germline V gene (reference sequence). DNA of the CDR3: TGTGCCAGCAGCTTAACCGCAGGGACGCAAGAGACCCAGTACTTC. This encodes CASSLTAGTQETQYF.

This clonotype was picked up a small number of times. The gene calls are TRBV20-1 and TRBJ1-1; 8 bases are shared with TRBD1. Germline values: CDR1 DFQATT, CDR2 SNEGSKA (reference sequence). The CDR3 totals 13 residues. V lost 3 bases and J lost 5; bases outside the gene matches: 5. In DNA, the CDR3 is TGCAGTGCTAGTGCAGGGGGCTGGACTGAAGCTTTCTTT. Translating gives CSASAGGWTEAFF.